This TCR beta chain stems from a study of shared clonotypes between healthy human individuals. A remark on this clone: Its antigen is currently unknown.

The study's findings and limits: Generally, naive subsets (rather than memory subsets) showed larger estimated richness. Rarefaction showed that sequencing of sorted subsets was incomplete (despite large depth).

Each subset's genomic DNA was shared equally among a number of immunoSEQ plates. Sequencing was performed with immunoSEQ multiplex PCR; in TCRdb, only in-frame clones are kept and a portion is missing. The sample yields approximately 1,000,000 clones, 70% to 85% seen once. Material for sequencing was memory CD4+ T cells from PBMCs. Indicated subset: CD45RA-negative fraction. The TCR originated in a man between 18 and 29 years old in good health. Some clones in this sample may be carry-over from other donors' samples.

The CDR3 protein is CASSLLGSSGELFF. The CDR3 DNA sequence: TGTGCCAGCAGCTTGTTAGGGTCAAGCGGGGAGCTGTTTTTT. The J gene is TRBJ2-2, the V gene TRBV11-2; D call uncertain. In germline, CDR1 is SGHAT, CDR2 FQNNGV. V lost 3 bases and J lost 7, with 12 bases in between. The CDR3 extends over 14 amino acids.